The 23 T cell receptor beta chains given below trace back to one sample, sequenced in a study of blood T cell repertoires in COVID-19. Libraries were prepared by immunoSEQ multiplex PCR; TCRdb keeps only in-frame clonotypes and omits some of them. Among about 150,000 clones listed, roughly 80% were seen once. Sequenced sample: peripheral blood. Receptor source: a woman in her sixties with acute or convalescent COVID-19.

V usage is TRBV19 and J usage is TRBJ1-1, with no clear D. CDR3 length: 17 residues. V was shortened by 3 bases and J by 3 bases, with 20 bases between the two germline ends. Germline loops: CDR1 LNHDA, CDR2 SQIVND (reference sequence). CDR3: CASSIFPLSGSDTEAFF. Written as DNA, the CDR3 is TGTGCCAGTAGTATCTTTCCTCTTTCAGGTTCGGACACTGAAGCTTTCTTT.

V is TRBV19 and J is TRBJ1-1; a possible D gene is TRBD1 (6 bases). V lost 9 bases to trimming and J lost 4 bases, with 15 bases between them. This CDR3 contains 13 residues. Germline CDR1 is LNHDA and CDR2 is SQIVND (reference sequence). CDR3 DNA sequence: TGTGCCAGCCGCTGGGGGCCGCGCACTGAAGCTTTCTTT. It encodes CASRWGPRTEAFF.

This sequence joins TRBV28 and TRBJ2-7, with TRBD1 identical over 10 bases. CDR3 length equals 13 residues. The V gene's germline CDR1 is MDHEN and CDR2 SYDVKM. The junction had 3 bases not matched to a gene; V was cut back by 4 bases and J by 6 bases. DNA of the CDR3: TGTGCCAGCAGTTCGGGACAGGGGATCGAGCAGTACGTC. It yields the protein CASSSGQGIEQYV.

This chain connects TRBV6-1 to TRBJ2-7, with a possible D match to TRBD2 (6 bases). The CDR3 sequence is 18 residues long. Trimming shortened V by 3 bases and J by 0 bases, and 21 bases separated the two germline ends. Germline V gene sequence: CDR1 MNHNS, CDR2 SASEGT. The CDR3: CASSDGLSVESFSYEQYF. The DNA of the CDR3 is TGTGCCAGCAGTGACGGACTAAGCGTGGAAAGCTTCTCCTACGAGCAGTACTTC.

This sequence joins TRBV28 and TRBJ1-2; 7 nucleotides match TRBD1. This CDR3 has 14 residues. Germline lookup yields CDR1 MDHEN and CDR2 SYDVKM. Trimming at V came to 10 bases and at J to 3 bases, leaving 11 bases not matched to a gene. For the CDR3, the DNA is TGTGCCACATTAGCTGGACAGGACTACTATGGCTACACCTTC. It specifies CATLAGQDYYGYTF.

This rearrangement joins TRBV3-1 (or the pseudogene TRBV3-2) to TRBJ2-2; the match to TRBD1 covers 10 bases. The length of the CDR3 is 15 residues. V gave up 5 bases and J gave up 5 bases; unmatched junction bases: 5. CDR1 LGHDT and CDR2 YNNKEL come from the germline V gene (reference sequence). CDR3 nucleotides: TGTGCCAGCAGCAATGAGGACAGGGGGACCGGGGAGCTGTTTTTT. Translating it yields CASSNEDRGTGELFF.

The genes are TRBV5-1 and TRBJ1-2; unclear D gene. The germline V gene encodes CDR1 SGHRS and CDR2 YFSETQ. This CDR3 is 14 amino acids long. V lost 6 bases and J 3 bases, leaving 15 bases between the germline ends. CDR3 sequence (DNA): TGCGCCAGCACCCGTGGCGGGGAGGACTATGGCTACACCTTC. Its translation: CASTRGGEDYGYTF.

This chain connects TRBV30 to TRBJ1-5; 8 nucleotides align to TRBD1. The V gene's germline CDR1 is GTSNPN and CDR2 SVGIG (reference sequence). V shed 2 bases, J shed 5 bases, and the junction held 11 bases outside the gene matches. The CDR3 is 16 amino acids. The CDR3 DNA is TGTGCCTGGAGTACCCGGACAGGGAGACAGGATCAGCCCCAGCATTTT. Translated, it gives CAWSTRTGRQDQPQHF.

V gene TRBV12-3 or TRBV12-4 combines with J gene TRBJ2-4; 8 bases agree with TRBD1. J gave up 7 bases and V 7 bases, and 6 bases lay outside the gene matches. The CDR3 is made up of 13 amino acids. The CDR3 protein is CASIYGQGNIQYF. As DNA, the CDR3 is TGTGCCAGCATTTACGGACAGGGTAACATTCAGTACTTC.

V gene TRBV28 combines with J gene TRBJ1-1; D uncertain. Between the trimmed V and J ends, which lost 4 bases and 6 bases, there was a span of 6 bases. Per the germline V gene, CDR1 is MDHEN and CDR2 is SYDVKM. The CDR3 is 11 amino acids. Here the CDR3 reads CASSYRAEAFF. In nucleotides, the CDR3 is TGTGCCAGCAGTTACCGGGCTGAAGCTTTCTTT.

This chain uses TRBV19 with TRBJ1-6; 7 bases are a match to TRBD1. V shed 6 bases, J shed 5 bases, and the junction held 7 bases outside the gene matches. The germline gives CDR1 LNHDA, CDR2 SQIVND (reference sequence). The CDR3 is 15 residues long. The CDR3 region has the DNA TGTGCCAGTAGGCCTACAGGGGTCGATAATTCACCCCTCCACTTT. Protein sequence: CASRPTGVDNSPLHF.

This clone was observed a single time. V gene TRBV7-6 combines with J gene TRBJ1-1; 7 bases agree with TRBD1. The V segment lost 4 bases and the J segment 3 bases; nucleotides outside the gene matches: 17. Germline CDR1 SGHVS, CDR2 FNYEAQ. The CDR3 contains 18 residues. CDR3 residues: CASSSSTAGDRGYTEAFF. The CDR3 region has the DNA TGTGCCAGCAGCTCCTCAACCGCAGGGGACAGAGGATACACTGAAGCTTTCTTT.

The chain carries TRBV20-1 and TRBJ1-5, with D possibly being TRBD1 (5 bases). CDR3 length: 17 amino acids. Trimming took off 3 bases at V and 1 base at J, with 19 bases between the two ends. The V gene's germline CDR1 is DFQATT and CDR2 SNEGSKA (reference sequence). The CDR3 DNA reads TGCAGTGCTAGTGCCGGTTTCCGGGGGATGAGCAATCAGCCCCAGCATTTT. This gives the protein CSASAGFRGMSNQPQHF.

The rearrangement joins TRBV6-5 to TRBJ2-2; 8 bases are a match to TRBD2. Germline loops: CDR1 MNHEY, CDR2 SVGAGI. J lost 5 bases, V lost 2 bases, and 4 bases had no gene match. This CDR3 region has 15 residues. CDR3 DNA: TGTGCCAGCAGTTACGCGGGGGGTCCAACCGGGGAGCTGTTTTTT. Translated, it gives CASSYAGGPTGELFF.

The V and J genes are TRBV19 and TRBJ1-1; perhaps TRBD1 as D (6 bases). V was cut by 8 bases and J by 4 bases, with 20 bases left in between. Germline CDR1 and CDR2: LNHDA and SQIVND (reference sequence). The CDR3 loop spans 15 amino acids. CDR3 loop: CASGRGFVRSTEAFF. The CDR3 DNA reads as TGTGCCAGTGGAAGGGGGTTTGTAAGAAGCACTGAAGCTTTCTTT. The complete variable domain, with remaining parts taken from reference TRBV19 and TRBJ1-1, reads DGGITQSPKYLFRKEGQNVTLSCEQNLNHDAMYWYRQDPGQGLRLIYYSQIVNDFQKGDIAEGYSVSREKKESFPLTVTSAQKNPTAFYLCASGRGFVRSTEAFFGQGTRLTVV.

The V call is TRBV5-1, the J call TRBJ2-7, with a possible D match to TRBD1 (5 bases). V was trimmed by 0 bases and J by 5 bases, leaving 12 bases between them. Germline values: CDR1 SGHRS, CDR2 YFSETQ. The CDR3 has 14 amino acids. DNA of the CDR3: TGCGCCAGCAGCTTGGGGGCGACAGTTAACGAGCAGTACTTC. Its translation is CASSLGATVNEQYF.

This clone was observed a handful of times. This sample also contains other DNA sequences that code for the same CDR3. This chain links TRBV2 with TRBJ2-3; TRBD2 agrees at 8 bases. This CDR3 spans 14 amino acids. The germline V gene encodes CDR1 SNHLY and CDR2 FYNNEI. J gave up 1 base and V 6 bases, and 3 bases lay outside the gene matches. The CDR3 bases are TGTGCCAGCAGGCTTAGCGGGGGCACAGATACGCAGTATTTT. It yields the protein CASRLSGGTDTQYF.

The rearrangement links TRBV2 to TRBJ2-1; perhaps TRBD2 as D (6 bases). Per the germline V gene, CDR1 is SNHLY and CDR2 is FYNNEI. Trimming took 0 bases from V and 2 from J, leaving 8 bases between them. This CDR3 region has 15 residues. The CDR3 DNA sequence: TGTGCCAGCAGTGAAGCGGGGGAGGCCTACAATGAGCAGTTCTTC. Its protein is CASSEAGEAYNEQFF.

This chain connects TRBV28 to TRBJ1-2; D is perhaps TRBD1 (6 bases). This CDR3 spans 15 amino acids. Trimming stripped 7 bases from V and 0 bases from J, with 15 bases between. Germline V gene sequence: CDR1 MDHEN, CDR2 SYDVKM. As DNA, the CDR3 is TGTGCCAGCAACATGGGGGGGGGCCCTAACTATGGCTACACCTTC. Encoded protein: CASNMGGGPNYGYTF.

The rearrangement joins TRBV3-1 (or the pseudogene TRBV3-2) to TRBJ2-3, with no clear D. CDR1 is LGHDT and CDR2 is YNNKEL in the germline V gene (reference sequence). V was trimmed by 1 base and J by 3 bases, leaving 14 bases between them. The CDR3 has 16 amino acids. The CDR3 sequence: CASSQVKNSVTDTQYF. The CDR3 bases are TGTGCCAGCAGCCAAGTTAAGAACAGTGTTACAGATACGCAGTATTTT.

This chain joins TRBV28 and TRBJ1-1; D unresolved. V was cut by 2 bases and J by 3 bases, with 13 bases left in between. This CDR3 region has 15 residues. Germline V gene lookup returns CDR1 MDHEN and CDR2 SYDVKM. CDR3 sequence: CASSLVQGGYTEAFF. In DNA, the CDR3 is TGTGCCAGCAGTTTAGTCCAAGGAGGGTACACTGAAGCTTTCTTT.

The chain uses TRBV7-3 and TRBJ1-1; D is perhaps TRBD1 (5 bases). V was cut by 2 bases and J by 3 bases, with 7 bases left in between. The germline gives CDR1 SGHTA, CDR2 FQGTGA. The CDR3 is made up of 13 amino acids. The CDR3 loop reads CASSLSRDTEAFF. The CDR3 DNA follows: TGTGCCAGCAGCTTATCCAGGGACACTGAAGCTTTCTTT.

The rearrangement links TRBV5-1 to TRBJ2-5; 8 positions match TRBD2. Germline values: CDR1 SGHRS, CDR2 YFSETQ. V dropped 4 bases and J dropped 5; count of bases not matched to a gene: 13. This CDR3 contains 16 residues. The CDR3 sequence is CASSPPLLADIETQYF. CDR3 DNA sequence: TGCGCCAGCAGCCCACCCTTACTAGCGGACATTGAGACCCAGTACTTC.